Below are 3 T cell receptor beta chains sequenced from a single sample in a study of blood T cell repertoires in COVID-19. Data came from immunoSEQ multiplex PCR; TCRdb stores just in-frame clones and leaves some out. Here the sample spans 100,000 to 150,000 clones, approximately 79% being singletons. Sequenced sample: PBMCs or T cells enriched from blood (not recorded which). Every receptor here comes from a man aged 40-49 years with acute COVID-19.

This chain joins TRBV5-8 and TRBJ2-2; TRBD2 matches at 14 bases. Germline CDR1 and CDR2: SGHTS and YDEGEE. This CDR3 is 18 amino acids long. V lost 3 bases, J lost 7 bases, and 11 bases stayed unmatched. The CDR3 sequence: CASSSSPTSGGAVGELFF. CDR3 coding DNA: TGTGCCAGCAGCTCCTCACCGACTAGCGGGGGGGCCGTCGGGGAGCTGTTTTTT.

In nucleotides, the CDR3 is TGTGCTAGTGGCCCGCCAAGACTAGAGACCTACAATGAGCAGTTCTTC. Translating it yields CASGPPRLETYNEQFF. The chain combines TRBV12-5 with TRBJ2-1, with TRBD2 as a possible D gene (6 bases). The CDR3 totals 16 residues. Trimming took off 6 bases at V and 2 bases at J, with 17 bases between the two ends. Germline V CDR1 and CDR2: LGHNT, FRNRAP.

The count of this clone is one. This chain connects TRBV12-5 to TRBJ1-5; D is perhaps TRBD1 (5 bases). The V gene lost 1 base and the J gene lost 1 base, with 8 bases spanning the gap. The CDR3 spans 15 residues. Germline CDR1 LGHNT, CDR2 FRNRAP. This CDR3 is CASGLGRESNQPQHF. The CDR3 DNA reads TGTGCTAGTGGTTTGGGCAGGGAAAGCAATCAGCCCCAGCATTTT.